A single sample is the source of the 18 T cell receptor beta chains below, sequenced in a study of neurological immune-mediated disorders. TCRdb reprocessed the 5' RACE reads via MiXCR and lists one record per CDR3 protein. The repertoire includes just over 95,000 distinct CDR3 sequences, around 3.3% of them detected once, and around 6% sits in the top ten. Source material: PBMCs. These receptors all stem from a woman under 30 with multiple sclerosis.

This clonotype has more than one count but fewer than ten. Given a much more abundant clone one base away, this may be a read error. In DNA, the CDR3 is TGCAGCGTGAGCGGGGGGTCCAGCAATCAGCCCCAGAATTTT. It translates to CSVSGGSSNQPQNF. The rearrangement links TRBV29-1 to TRBJ1-5; perhaps TRBD1 as D (5 bases). The germline gives CDR1 SQVTM, CDR2 ANQGSEA. The CDR3 is 14 amino acids.

This clonotype was seen at least ten times. This chain links TRBV20-1 with TRBJ2-7; 8 bases map to TRBD2. The CDR3 has 18 amino acids. V was clipped by 0 bases and J by 1 base; unmatched bases: 14. Germline CDR1 reads DFQATT; CDR2 reads SNEGSKA (reference sequence). The CDR3 here is CSARDGLAATRTSYEQYF. DNA of the CDR3: TGCAGTGCTAGAGATGGACTAGCCGCGACCCGAACATCCTACGAGCAGTACTTC.

This clonotype was counted at least ten times. This chain connects TRBV20-1 to TRBJ2-5; the match to TRBD2 covers 9 bases. The CDR3 is 14 residues long. Germline V gene data show CDR1 as DFQATT and CDR2 as SNEGSKA (reference sequence). With V trimmed by 3 bases and J by 3 bases, 5 bases remained unmatched. The CDR3 reads CSASAGGSEETQYF. CDR3 DNA sequence: TGCAGTGCTAGCGCGGGGGGGTCTGAAGAGACCCAGTACTTC.

This clonotype was counted many times. The chain links TRBV27 to TRBJ2-5; possible D gene TRBD1, 5 bases. V lost 6 bases and J lost 4, with 15 bases in between. The CDR3 is 14 amino acids. Germline assignment: CDR1 MNHEY and CDR2 SMNVEV (reference sequence). CDR3 residues: CASSPLGRGETQYF. As DNA, the CDR3 is TGTGCCAGCAGCCCGCTGGGAAGGGGAGAGACCCAGTACTTC.

The table lists this clonotype with many counts. The chain uses TRBV3-1 and TRBJ2-7, with D uncertain. CDR1 LGHDT and CDR2 YNNKEL come from the germline V gene (reference sequence). Between the trimmed V and J ends, which lost 1 base and 7 bases, there was a span of 14 bases. The CDR3 loop spans 14 amino acids. CDR3 nucleotide sequence: TGTGCCAGCAGCCAAGTGGGTGTTTCTGGAGAGCAGTACTTC. Translated, it gives CASSQVGVSGEQYF.

This clonotype was detected many times. V is TRBV6-2 or TRBV6-3 and J is TRBJ1-5; 10 bases match TRBD1. Germline CDR1 is MNHEY and CDR2 is SVGEGT. V was clipped by 4 bases and J by 3 bases; unmatched bases: 9. This CDR3 contains 17 residues. The CDR3 region is CASSSGQGVVYNQPQHF. The CDR3, as DNA: TGTGCCAGCAGTTCCGGACAGGGGGTAGTCTACAATCAGCCCCAGCATTTT.

V and J are TRBV6-2 or TRBV6-3 and TRBJ2-3; TRBD2 matches 12 bases. This CDR3 contains 15 residues. CDR1 is MNHEY, CDR2 SVGEGT, per germline. The V segment lost 0 bases and the J segment 7 bases; nucleotides outside the gene matches: 2. The CDR3 loop reads CASSYSTSGGYTQYF. The CDR3 nucleotides read TGTGCCAGCAGTTACTCGACTAGCGGGGGATATACGCAGTATTTT.

This clonotype was counted ten times or more. The chain couples TRBV25-1 to TRBJ2-7; 8 nucleotides match TRBD1. The CDR3 has 13 amino acids. With V trimmed by 7 bases and J by 3 bases, 5 bases remained unmatched. The V gene's germline CDR1 is MGHDK and CDR2 SYGVNS. The CDR3 bases are TGTGCCAGCACGGAAGGGACAGGCTACGAGCAGTACTTC. Its translation: CASTEGTGYEQYF.

This clonotype was counted many times. CDR3 residues: CASSLMTDLKVAFF. The DNA of the CDR3 is TGCGCCAGCAGCTTGATGACGGACCTTAAGGTAGCTTTCTTT. The chain is built from TRBV5-1 and TRBJ1-1; D is undetermined. Germline CDR1 reads SGHRS; CDR2 reads YFSETQ. V gave up 1 base and J gave up 10 bases, with 17 bases separating them. The CDR3 is 14 amino acids.

This clonotype occurred many times. The chain joins TRBV20-1 to TRBJ1-2, with 7 bases matching TRBD1. The CDR3 totals 15 residues. J gave up 4 bases and V 2 bases, and 10 bases lay outside the gene matches. CDR1 DFQATT and CDR2 SNEGSKA come from the germline V gene (reference sequence). The CDR3 reads CSARSITGTVYGYTF. CDR3 in DNA: TGCAGTGCTAGATCTATAACCGGGACAGTCTATGGCTACACCTTC.

This clonotype was observed at least ten times. V and J are TRBV5-1 and TRBJ2-7; 8 nucleotides align to TRBD1. With V trimmed by 0 bases and J by 5 bases, 4 bases remained unmatched. The CDR3 extends over 14 amino acids. The germline gives CDR1 SGHRS, CDR2 YFSETQ. CDR3 coding DNA: TGCGCCAGCAGCTTGGGGACAGGGATCAACGAGCAGTACTTC. It codes for CASSLGTGINEQYF.

This clonotype was observed at least ten times. The rearrangement joins TRBV5-1 to TRBJ1-2, with unresolved D. Germline lookup yields CDR1 SGHRS and CDR2 YFSETQ. V lost 1 base and J 6 bases, leaving 13 bases between the germline ends. The length of the CDR3 is 14 residues. The CDR3 loop is CASSLPDTLHGYTF. Written as DNA, the CDR3 is TGCGCCAGCAGCTTGCCCGACACTCTCCATGGCTACACCTTC.

This clonotype has just a few counts. V usage is TRBV24-1 and J usage is TRBJ1-1, with unresolved D. The CDR3 is 13 amino acids. Germline loops: CDR1 KGHDR, CDR2 SFDVKD. The ends were cut back, 5 bases at V and 3 bases at J, with 9 bases in the middle. In DNA, the CDR3 is TGTGCCACCAGTGTCGGGAGGGACACTGAAGCTTTCTTT. Amino acids: CATSVGRDTEAFF.

A few counts support this clonotype. The J gene is TRBJ1-1, the V gene TRBV7-9; D is undetermined. V lost 10 bases, J lost 5 bases, and 14 bases lay in between. The CDR3 spans 12 residues. Germline lookup yields CDR1 SEHNR and CDR2 FQNEAQ (reference sequence). The CDR3 bases are TGTGCCACCATCTCCGCGGGTACTGAAGCTTTCTTT. Protein: CATISAGTEAFF.

This clonotype was seen at least ten times. The chain joins TRBV29-1 to TRBJ2-6; TRBD1 is a possible D gene (5 bases). Trimming left V 8 bases short and J 0 bases short, with 11 bases between. CDR1 and CDR2 (germline): SQVTM, ANQGSEA. This CDR3 comprises 14 residues. The CDR3 reads CSITGASGANVLTF. The CDR3 nucleotides read TGCAGCATTACAGGAGCCTCTGGGGCCAACGTCCTGACTTTC. Supplemented by reference TRBV29-1 and TRBJ2-6, the full variable domain reads SAVISQKPSRDICQRGTSLTIQCQVDSQVTMMFWYRQQPGQSLTLIATANQGSEATYESGFVIDKFPISRPNLTFSTLTVSNMSPEDSSIYLCSITGASGANVLTFGAGSRLTVL.

In this sample, this clonotype turned up many times. This chain connects TRBV6-5 to TRBJ1-1, with a weak D call TRBD1 (5 bases). The CDR3 loop spans 14 amino acids. In germline, CDR1 is MNHEY, CDR2 SVGAGI. Between the trimmed V and J ends, which lost 7 bases and 0 bases, there was a span of 12 bases. The CDR3 loop reads CASNQGGLNTEAFF. CDR3 coding DNA: TGTGCCAGCAACCAGGGTGGGTTGAACACTGAAGCTTTCTTT.

This clonotype was counted ten times or more. The rearrangement joins TRBV7-9 to TRBJ2-7, with D possibly matching TRBD1 (6 bases). Germline CDR1 SEHNR, CDR2 FQNEAQ (reference sequence). The CDR3 length is 13 residues. V lost 5 bases, J lost 5 bases, and 13 bases lay in between. The CDR3 DNA reads TGTGCCAGCAGCCCAGGGGATGCGAACGAGCAGTACTTC. Its protein is CASSPGDANEQYF.

This clonotype occurred many times. V usage is TRBV5-1 and J usage is TRBJ2-1, with 11 bases lining up with TRBD1. Germline values: CDR1 SGHRS, CDR2 YFSETQ. The CDR3 is made up of 15 amino acids. Germline trimming cut 4 bases from V and 4 bases from J; bases unmatched to any gene: 4. In nucleotides, the CDR3 is TGCGCCAGCAGCCCCGGACAGGGGGCTTACAATGAGCAGTTCTTC. Encoded protein: CASSPGQGAYNEQFF.